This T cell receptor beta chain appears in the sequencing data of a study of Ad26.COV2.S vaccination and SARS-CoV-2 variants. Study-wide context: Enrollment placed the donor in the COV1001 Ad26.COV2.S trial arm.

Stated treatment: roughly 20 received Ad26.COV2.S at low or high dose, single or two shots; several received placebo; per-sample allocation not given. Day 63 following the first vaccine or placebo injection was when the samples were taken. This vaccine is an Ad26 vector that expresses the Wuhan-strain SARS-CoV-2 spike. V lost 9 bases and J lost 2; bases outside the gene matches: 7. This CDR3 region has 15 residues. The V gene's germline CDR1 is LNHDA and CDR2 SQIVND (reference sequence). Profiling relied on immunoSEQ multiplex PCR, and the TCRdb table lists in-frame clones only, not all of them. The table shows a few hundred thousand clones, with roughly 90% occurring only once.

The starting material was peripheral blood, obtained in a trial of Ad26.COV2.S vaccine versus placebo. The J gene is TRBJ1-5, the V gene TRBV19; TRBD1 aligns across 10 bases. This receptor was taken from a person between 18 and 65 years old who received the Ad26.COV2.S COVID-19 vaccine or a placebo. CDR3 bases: TGTGCCAGCGAGAGAGGGACAGGGGGCAATCAGCCCCAGCATTTT. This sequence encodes CASERGTGGNQPQHF.